This is a list of T cell receptor beta chains from one sample in a study of blood T cell repertoires in COVID-19. Method: immunoSEQ multiplex PCR; TCRdb's copy keeps in-frame clones and lacks some. The sample lists some 150,000 clones; around 75% were seen once. What was sequenced was peripheral blood. The receptors shown here come from a woman aged 65 to 85 with COVID-19, enrolled during active disease. Each CDR3 is given with its conserved first and last residue. A D gene is named only where the DNA matches it firmly. Size values are once, few and many counts, or a class for expanded clones, and some rows have none.

>TRBV5-1|TRBJ2-1|NA|TRBD2
CASSSLAGPNGEQFF
TGCGCCAGCAGCTCGCTAGCGGGGCCGAATGGTGAGCAGTTCTTC
>TRBV7-2|TRBJ1-2|NA|NA
CASSLNTGTVGGYTF
TGTGCCAGCAGCTTAAACACAGGTACCGTTGGTGGCTACACCTTC
>TRBV5-6|TRBJ1-5|NA|NA
CASSTVSNQPQHF
TGTGCCAGCAGTACGGTTAGCAATCAGCCCCAGCATTTT
>TRBV2|TRBJ2-5|NA|TRBD2
CASTEPGTFGGSQETQYF
TGTGCCAGCACCGAACCTGGGACCTTCGGGGGGTCCCAAGAGACCCAGTACTTC
>TRBV5-1|TRBJ1-6|NA|TRBD1
CASSLGTGDSPLHF
TGCGCCAGCAGCTTGGGGACAGGGGATTCACCCCTCCACTTT
>TRBV3-1/TRBV3-2|TRBJ1-4|NA|NA
CASSSHGGAREKLFF
TGTGCCAGCAGCTCGCACGGGGGGGCGCGGGAAAAACTGTTTTTT
>TRBV24-1|TRBJ2-1|NA|TRBD1
CATGDSSYNEQFF
TGTGCCACCGGGGACAGCTCCTACAATGAGCAGTTCTTC
>TRBV6-1|TRBJ1-2|NA|TRBD1
CASSEAGTGFGYTF
TGTGCCAGCAGTGAAGCCGGGACAGGGTTTGGCTACACCTTC
>TRBV3-1/TRBV3-2|TRBJ2-3|NA|TRBD1
CASSRQGLGTDTQYF
TGTGCCAGCAGTCGACAGGGTTTAGGTACAGATACGCAGTATTTT
>TRBV4-2|TRBJ2-4|few|TRBD1
CASSPGQGQNIQYF
TGTGCCAGCAGCCCGGGACAGGGTCAAAACATTCAGTACTTC
>TRBV4-1|TRBJ2-1|NA|NA
CASSQGAGVSYNEQFF
TGCGCCAGCAGCCAGGGCGCAGGGGTCTCCTACAATGAGCAGTTCTTC
>TRBV30|TRBJ2-1|NA|NA
CAWSRSPGQGYLNEQFF
TGTGCCTGGAGTCGATCTCCGGGACAAGGTTACCTCAATGAGCAGTTCTTC
>TRBV12-3/TRBV12-4|TRBJ2-7|NA|NA
CASSQNRGEQYF
TGTGCCAGCAGCCAAAATCGAGGTGAGCAGTACTTC
>TRBV7-8|TRBJ2-7|once|NA
CASSLAGTTYEQYF
TGTGCCAGCAGCTTGGCGGGGACCACCTACGAGCAGTACTTC
>TRBV27|TRBJ1-4|few|NA
CASSGRRTNEKLFF
TGTGCCAGCAGTGGGAGGAGAACTAATGAAAAACTGTTTTTT
>TRBV10-3|TRBJ2-7|few|TRBD1
CAISPGTGREQYF
TGTGCCATCAGCCCCGGGACAGGGCGAGAGCAGTACTTC
>TRBV6-6|TRBJ2-1|once|TRBD1
CASRAGTGGNEQFF
TGTGCCAGCAGGGCCGGGACAGGAGGAAATGAGCAGTTCTTC
>TRBV24-1|TRBJ1-5|NA|TRBD1
CATSDRTGGSNQPQHF
TGTGCCACCAGTGATCGCACAGGGGGCTCGAATCAGCCCCAGCATTTT
>TRBV2|TRBJ1-6|NA|NA
CASSDRQTRVGSPLHF
TGTGCCAGCAGTGACAGGCAAACCCGCGTTGGATCACCCCTCCACTTT
>TRBV4-1|TRBJ2-2|NA|NA
CASSQDIIGGLNTGELFF
TGCGCCAGCAGCCAAGATATAATCGGGGGGCTTAACACCGGGGAGCTGTTTTTT
>TRBV6-5|TRBJ2-3|NA|NA
CASRASTDTQYF
TGTGCCAGCAGAGCTAGCACAGATACGCAGTATTTT
>TRBV19|TRBJ2-3|few|TRBD2
CASSPAGPGDTQYF
TGTGCCAGTAGTCCAGCGGGGCCCGGAGATACGCAGTATTTT
>TRBV5-1|TRBJ2-1|NA|TRBD2
CASSLVAGGLGEQFF
TGCGCCAGCAGCTTGGTAGCGGGGGGGCTTGGTGAGCAGTTCTTC
>TRBV5-1|TRBJ2-6|NA|NA
CASSLGVTGANVLTF
TGCGCCAGCAGCTTAGGAGTGACTGGGGCCAACGTCCTGACTTTC
>TRBV20-1|TRBJ2-7|NA|TRBD2
CSATMGGEQYF
TGCAGTGCCACTATGGGGGGGGAGCAGTACTTC
>TRBV6-2/TRBV6-3|TRBJ2-1|NA|TRBD1
CASSHRTGGYNEQFF
TGTGCCAGCAGCCACCGGACAGGGGGGTACAATGAGCAGTTCTTC
>TRBV19|TRBJ1-1|NA|TRBD1
CASSSLGTAKVGTEAFF
TGTGCCAGTAGTTCACTCGGGACAGCAAAGGTAGGCACTGAAGCTTTCTTT
>TRBV27|TRBJ2-1|once|TRBD2
CASSFSGGYNEQFF
TGTGCCAGCAGTTTTAGCGGGGGCTACAATGAGCAGTTCTTC
>TRBV7-3|TRBJ2-3|few|TRBD2
CASSLAGGSTDTQYF
TGTGCCAGCAGTTTAGCGGGGGGCAGCACAGATACGCAGTATTTT
>TRBV15|TRBJ1-4|once|NA
CATSDWGTLGEKLFF
TGTGCCACCAGCGACTGGGGGACTCTTGGGGAAAAACTGTTTTTT
>TRBV18|TRBJ2-1|NA|TRBD2
CASSPSGLAGVSEQFF
TGTGCCAGCTCACCCTCAGGACTAGCGGGGGTTAGTGAGCAGTTCTTC
>TRBV21-1|TRBJ2-6|NA|NA
CASSTNNRDTKKSSGANVLTF
TGTGCCAGCAGCACAAACAACCGGGACACGAAAAAATCCTCTGGGGCCAACGTCCTGACTTTC
>TRBV19|TRBJ1-6|NA|NA
CASSISPEEALHF
TGTGCCAGTAGTATAAGCCCCGAGGAAGCCCTCCACTTT
>TRBV5-4|TRBJ1-1|NA|TRBD1
CASSLQGAIVAEAFF
TGTGCCAGCAGCTTGCAGGGGGCGATAGTCGCTGAAGCTTTCTTT
>TRBV18|TRBJ2-3|NA|NA
CASSRRSDTDTQYF
TGTGCCAGCTCACGCCGATCAGACACAGATACGCAGTATTTT
>TRBV19|TRBJ2-5|NA|TRBD2
CASSIANQGGGSKTQYF
TGTGCCAGTAGTATAGCGAACCAAGGCGGGGGGTCGAAGACCCAGTACTTC
>TRBV28|TRBJ1-3|NA|NA
CASRSTAAGNTIYF
TGTGCCAGCAGGAGCACCGCGGCTGGAAACACCATATATTTT
>TRBV30|TRBJ1-3|NA|NA
CAWSLERVPIYF
TGTGCCTGGAGTCTAGAGAGGGTGCCCATATATTTT
>TRBV7-9|TRBJ1-4|NA|NA
CASSLVQSKLFF
TGTGCCAGCAGCTTAGTTCAGTCAAAACTGTTTTTT